The entry below describes one TCR beta chain. Its specificity is unknown. These data are taken from a study of PD-1 blockade in classical Hodgkin lymphoma. The protocol was immunoSEQ multiplex PCR, while the TCRdb copy is restricted to in-frame clones and leaves out a portion. Seen here are 35,000 to 45,000 clones, around nine tenths observed once, and the top ten hold 6% to 8%. Study-wide results and caveats: Patients starting nivolumab under 1 year after ASCT were excluded.

Each patient's relapse followed autologous stem cell transplantation, and brentuximab vedotin exposure varied. This TCR derives from a human donor with classical Hodgkin lymphoma. The specimen was peripheral blood mononuclear cells (PBMCs), collected before the second cycle of nivolumab.

CDR3: CASSYSSSGELFF. In nucleotides, the CDR3 is TGTGCCAGCAGTTACTCCAGTTCTGGGGAGCTGTTTTTT. The chain recombines TRBV6-5 with TRBJ2-2; D gene ambiguous. This CDR3 has 13 residues. Germline values: CDR1 MNHEY, CDR2 SVGAGI. V lost 0 bases and J 8 bases, leaving 7 bases between the germline ends.